This T cell receptor beta chain appears in the sequencing data of a study of CD8 T cells in Susac syndrome. This clonotype was detected once. The antigen remains undetermined. With V trimmed by 1 base and J by 3 bases, 6 bases remained unmatched. Germline lookup yields CDR1 SGHVS and CDR2 FNYEAQ. The CDR3 has 17 residues. RNA, at roughly 0.45 to 1 ug, was reverse transcribed with random hexamers. Amplification of TCR beta CDR3 across 54 Vbeta and 13 Jbeta was performed with immunoSEQ multiplex PCR. TCRdb used MiXCR to reprocess the immunoSEQ multiplex PCR reads, holding one entry per CDR3 protein. The sample records 250,000 or so distinct CDR3 sequences, around 95% being singletons. Points from the study as a whole: The authors acknowledged that the study's TCR sequencing and HLA analysis involved relatively few individuals.

The clonotype originates from a human donor with multiple sclerosis. Material for sequencing was CD4+ T cells from PBMCs. The V call is TRBV7-6, the J call TRBJ2-3, with 11 bases that match TRBD2. CDR3 amino acids: CASSLVTSGIVTDTQYF. In DNA, the CDR3 is TGTGCCAGCAGCTTAGTGACTAGCGGGATAGTGACAGATACGCAGTATTTT.